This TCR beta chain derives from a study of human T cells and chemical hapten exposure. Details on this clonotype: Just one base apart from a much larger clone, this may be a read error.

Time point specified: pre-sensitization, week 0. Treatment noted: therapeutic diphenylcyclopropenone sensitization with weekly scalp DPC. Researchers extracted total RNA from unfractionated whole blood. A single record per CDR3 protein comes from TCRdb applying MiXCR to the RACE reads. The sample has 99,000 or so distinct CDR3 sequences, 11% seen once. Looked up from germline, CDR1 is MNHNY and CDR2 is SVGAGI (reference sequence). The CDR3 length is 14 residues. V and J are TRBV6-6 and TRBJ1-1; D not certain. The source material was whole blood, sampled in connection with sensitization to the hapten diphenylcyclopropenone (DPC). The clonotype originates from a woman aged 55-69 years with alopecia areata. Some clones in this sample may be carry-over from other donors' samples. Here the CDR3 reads CASSYSHGNTDAFF. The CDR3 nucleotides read TGTGCCAGCAGTTACTCCCACGGGAACACTGATGCTTTCTTT.